Shown below are 9 T cell receptor beta chains from a single sample sequenced in a study of T cell responses to AZD1222 COVID-19 vaccine (dated by TCRdb to the early 2020s). Library prep was done by the immunoSEQ multiplex PCR assay. What TCRdb holds here is the immuneACCESS table cut down to in-frame rearrangements. Part of the clones is not present; checked against another copy, under half of the missing clones reflect an unresolved V gene, and the others are unexplained. For this sample the table gives roughly 140,000 clones, of which 80% to 90% were detected only once. The ten largest account for 1.6% of the sample. Per the publication, the time point label means: baseline before first vaccination. The sequenced sample was peripheral blood, obtained on day 0 of AZD1222 vaccination. The receptors were gathered from an adult in good health.

The chain joins TRBV5-1 to TRBJ2-2, with D perhaps TRBD2 (5 bases). CDR1 is SGHRS, CDR2 YFSETQ, per germline. This CDR3 contains 15 residues. Deletions cut 6 bases from V and 6 bases from J, with 18 bases between. The CDR3, as DNA: TGCGCCAGCAAGGGAGCTAGCTCGTGGGCCGGGGAGCTGTTTTTT. This translates into CASKGASSWAGELFF.

The chain couples TRBV9 to TRBJ1-1, with a tentative D call TRBD1 (5 bases). Germline CDR1 is SGDLS and CDR2 is YYNGEE. The CDR3 length is 14 residues. With 6 bases removed from V and 4 bases from J, the gap between germline ends came to 16 bases. CDR3 amino acids: CASTLQPQGTEAFF. In DNA form, the CDR3 reads TGTGCCAGCACCCTTCAGCCCCAGGGCACTGAAGCTTTCTTT.

Comment on this clone: The same CDR3 also results from other DNA sequences found in this sample. The genes are TRBV27 and TRBJ1-1; TRBD1 is a possible D gene (5 bases). Germline V gene lookup returns CDR1 MNHEY and CDR2 SMNVEV (reference sequence). The CDR3 runs 13 residues. Trimming removed 5 bases from V and 1 base from J, with 8 bases in between. CDR3 bases: TGTGCCAGCAGTCGAACAGGGAACACTGAAGCTTTCTTT. Translation gives CASSRTGNTEAFF.

This clone occurred once. The chain has TRBV6-2 or TRBV6-3 and TRBJ1-3; D might be TRBD1 (6 bases). The CDR3 sequence is 18 residues long. In germline, CDR1 is MNHEY, CDR2 SVGEGT. Trimming stripped 6 bases from V and 0 bases from J, with 21 bases between. CDR3 sequence reads: CASSHLLGGANSGNTIYF. The CDR3 DNA reads TGTGCCAGCAGCCACCTTCTTGGGGGGGCCAACTCTGGAAACACCATATATTTT.

This chain connects TRBV30 to TRBJ2-7; maybe TRBD1 (6 bases). Germline CDR1 is GTSNPN and CDR2 is SVGIG (reference sequence). Trimming cost V 2 bases and J 3 bases, with 11 bases left between them. CDR3 length: 13 residues. CDR3: CAWSFGTNYEQYF. CDR3 DNA sequence: TGTGCCTGGAGTTTTGGGACAAACTACGAGCAGTACTTC.

The chain recombines TRBV6-4 with TRBJ2-3, with D perhaps assigned TRBD1 or TRBD2 (5 bases each). Per germline, CDR1 MRHNA and CDR2 SNTAGT. The V gene lost 0 bases and the J gene lost 2 bases, with 9 bases spanning the gap. The CDR3 is 15 amino acids. The CDR3: CASSDSRGDTDTQYF. The CDR3 DNA sequence: TGTGCCAGCAGTGACTCGAGGGGCGACACAGATACGCAGTATTTT.

CDR3 amino acids: CASSLAGLEPQHF. CDR3 sequence (DNA): TGTGCCAGCAGCTTGGCCGGTCTTGAGCCCCAGCATTTT. The gene calls are TRBV5-8 and TRBJ1-5; the D is unclear. This CDR3 has 13 residues. The germline CDR1 and CDR2 sequences are SGHTS and YDEGEE. V lost 0 bases and J lost 8, with 9 bases in between.

V usage is TRBV5-1 and J usage is TRBJ2-7; D is ambiguous. This CDR3 has 16 amino acids. Deletions cut 0 bases from V and 3 bases from J, with 16 bases between. Germline V lookup: CDR1 SGHRS, CDR2 YFSETQ. The chain's CDR3 is CASSLDLRALNYEQYF. The DNA for the CDR3 is TGCGCCAGCAGCTTGGATCTCCGGGCCCTTAACTACGAGCAGTACTTC.

The V call is TRBV3-1 (or the pseudogene TRBV3-2), the J call TRBJ2-2, with a tentative D call TRBD2 (6 bases). The V gene's germline CDR1 is LGHDT and CDR2 YNNKEL (reference sequence). Trimming left V 6 bases short and J 4 bases short, with 12 bases between. This CDR3 is built from 14 residues. CDR3 loop: CASRAREITGELFF. For the CDR3, the DNA is TGTGCCAGCAGGGCCCGGGAGATCACCGGGGAGCTGTTTTTT.